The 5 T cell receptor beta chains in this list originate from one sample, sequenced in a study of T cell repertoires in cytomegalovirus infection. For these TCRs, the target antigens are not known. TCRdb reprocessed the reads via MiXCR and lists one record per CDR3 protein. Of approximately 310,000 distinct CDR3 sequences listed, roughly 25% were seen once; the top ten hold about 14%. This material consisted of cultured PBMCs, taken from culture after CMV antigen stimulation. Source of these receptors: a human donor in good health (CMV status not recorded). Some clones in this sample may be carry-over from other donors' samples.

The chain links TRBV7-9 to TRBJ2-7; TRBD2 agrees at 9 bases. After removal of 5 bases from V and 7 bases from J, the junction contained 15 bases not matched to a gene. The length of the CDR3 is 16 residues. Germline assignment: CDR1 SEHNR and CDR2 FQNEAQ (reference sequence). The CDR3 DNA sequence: TGTGCCAGCAGCCGAAATAGCGGGAGCCTACCTAATGAGCAGTACTTC. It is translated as CASSRNSGSLPNEQYF.

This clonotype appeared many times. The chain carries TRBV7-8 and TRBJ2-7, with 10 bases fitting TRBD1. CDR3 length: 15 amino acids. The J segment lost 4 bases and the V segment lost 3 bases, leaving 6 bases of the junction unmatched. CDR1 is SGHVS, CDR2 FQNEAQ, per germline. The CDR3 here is CASSLGDRGPYEQYV. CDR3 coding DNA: TGTGCCAGCAGCTTGGGCGACAGGGGGCCGTACGAGCAGTACGTC.

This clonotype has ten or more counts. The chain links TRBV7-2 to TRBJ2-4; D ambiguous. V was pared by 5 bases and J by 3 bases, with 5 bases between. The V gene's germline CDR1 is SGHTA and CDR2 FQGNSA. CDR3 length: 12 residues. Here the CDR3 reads CASSPDKNIQYF. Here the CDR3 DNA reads TGTGCCAGCAGCCCGGACAAAAACATTCAGTACTTC.

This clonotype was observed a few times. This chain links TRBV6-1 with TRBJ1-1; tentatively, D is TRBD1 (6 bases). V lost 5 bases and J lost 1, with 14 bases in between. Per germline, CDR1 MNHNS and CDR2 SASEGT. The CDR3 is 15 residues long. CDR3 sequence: CASSYGDRQNTEAFF. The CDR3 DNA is TGTGCCAGCAGTTACGGAGACAGGCAGAACACTGAAGCTTTCTTT.

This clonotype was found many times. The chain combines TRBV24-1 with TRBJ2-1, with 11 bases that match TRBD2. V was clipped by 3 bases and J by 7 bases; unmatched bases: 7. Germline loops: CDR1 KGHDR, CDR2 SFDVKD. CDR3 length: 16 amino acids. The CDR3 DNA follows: TGTGCCACCAGTGATAAACTAGCGGGAGCTCAAAATGAGCAGTTCTTC. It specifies CATSDKLAGAQNEQFF.